This TCR beta chain was observed in a study of control samples from healthy donors and cancer patients. Using immunoSEQ multiplex PCR, the repertoire was profiled, and TCRdb retains in-frame clones only, with some absent. The sample has around 99,000 clones, 75% to 90% seen once; the top ten hold around 17%. The specimen was blood. This sequence was found in a woman between 45 and 60 years old in good health.

The CDR3 DNA sequence: TGTGCCAGCAGCCCCGGGGAGCGGGAGGGCGTCTACGAGCAGTACGTC. Translating it yields CASSPGEREGVYEQYV. The rearrangement joins TRBV7-8 to TRBJ2-7; 10 positions match TRBD2. Germline V lookup: CDR1 SGHVS, CDR2 FQNEAQ. V trimming: 5 bases; J trimming: 3 bases; junction bases outside the gene matches: 10. This CDR3 has 16 residues.